The clone carrying this TCR beta chain was recorded only once. TCRdb's copy holds only in-frame clones and misses some; the assay was immunoSEQ multiplex PCR. In the table there are 4,500 to 6,000 clones, approximately 80% of which are singletons. This sample is drawn from a study of immune evolution from preneoplasia to lung adenocarcinoma. Across the whole study: HLA loss of heterozygosity: 6% to 7.5% AIS, around 16% MIA, about 35% ADC, none AAH.

Each case's diagnosis was confirmed by two pathologists on H&E. The germline CDR1 and CDR2 sequences are KGHSH and LQKENI. The CDR3 has 13 residues. The V and J ends lost 6 bases and 1 base respectively, with 9 bases between them. This chain joins TRBV18 and TRBJ2-5, with D perhaps given as TRBD1 or TRBD2 (5 bases each). The clonotype was recovered from a person between 45 and 75 years old with lung adenocarcinoma. Material for sequencing was FFPE minimally invasive lung adenocarcinoma tissue. The CDR3, as DNA: TGTGCCAGCTCCTGGGACCTCCAAGAGACCCAGTACTTC. Its translation is CASSWDLQETQYF.